The clone carrying this TCR beta chain has more than one count but fewer than ten. These data originate in a study of blood T cell repertoires in COVID-19. Study details: From the United States, Italy and Spain came samples of acute and convalescent COVID-19.

The CDR3 has 15 amino acids. Germline CDR1 MNHEY, CDR2 SVGAGI. The V and J ends lost 7 bases and 4 bases, in that order; junction bases with no gene match: 11. Ages ranged from about 18 to 89 years, with residence in approximately 23 US areas. Per the study methods: Amplification with reference gene primers provided the estimates of nucleated cell counts. TCRdb's table, derived via immunoSEQ multiplex PCR, lists solely in-frame clones and lacks some. V and J calls and clone size are copied from that table; D and trimming were computed from the DNA. Of over 200,000 clones in the sample, 75% to 85% are singletons; the top ten hold 7.5% to 10%.

The sequencing sample was made of PBMCs or T cells enriched from blood (not recorded which). The chain couples TRBV6-5 to TRBJ1-1, with TRBD1 identical over 8 bases. The source of this sequence is a man between 40 and 49 years old who had recovered from COVID-19. This CDR3 is CASTLTGTGGTEAFF. CDR3 in DNA: TGTGCCAGCACACTTACCGGTACAGGGGGCACTGAAGCTTTCTTT.